A selection of T cell receptor beta chains follows, all from one sample in a study of blood T cell repertoires in COVID-19. Method: immunoSEQ multiplex PCR; TCRdb's copy keeps in-frame clones and lacks some. The sample includes 180,000 or so clones, under 85% of them seen just once. Sequencing used peripheral blood. These TCRs come from a woman older than 75 with acute or convalescent COVID-19. CDR3s include the opening cysteine and the closing phenylalanine or tryptophan. Fields, in order: D gene, V gene, CDR3 length, clone size, J gene, CDR3 DNA, CDR3 protein. A D gene is named only where the DNA matches it firmly. Clone sizes are given selectively: once, few, many, or a class where the clone is expanded.

D: TRBD1; V: TRBV18; length: 15; size: -; J: TRBJ2-7; DNA: TGTGCCAGCTCAACCGCGGGACAGGGGGCCTACGAGCAGTACTTC; CDR3: CASSTAGQGAYEQYF
D: -; V: TRBV7-9; length: 14; size: -; J: TRBJ1-4; DNA: TGTGCCAGCAGCTTTGGGAGGACTAATGAAAAACTGTTTTTT; CDR3: CASSFGRTNEKLFF
D: TRBD2; V: TRBV20-1; length: 16; size: -; J: TRBJ2-1; DNA: TGCAGTGCTAGTGGGACTAGCGGCCAACTGGGGAATGAGCAGTTCTTC; CDR3: CSASGTSGQLGNEQFF
D: TRBD1; V: TRBV7-8; length: 13; size: -; J: TRBJ2-1; DNA: TGTGCCAGCAGCTTGGGACAGGTGCGTGAGCAGTTCTTC; CDR3: CASSLGQVREQFF
D: -; V: TRBV4-3; length: 13; size: -; J: TRBJ1-4; DNA: TGCGCCAGCAGCCAAGTCCCGCAGGCAAAACTGTTTTTT; CDR3: CASSQVPQAKLFF
D: TRBD2; V: TRBV6-5; length: 15; size: -; J: TRBJ2-1; DNA: TGTGCCAGCACCCGGGGGGGACCCTCCTACAATGAGCAGTTCTTC; CDR3: CASTRGGPSYNEQFF
D: -; V: TRBV14; length: 15; size: once; J: TRBJ2-7; DNA: TGTGCCAGCAGCCAAGACCCGGGACACCTTTACGAGCAGTACTTC; CDR3: CASSQDPGHLYEQYF
D: -; V: TRBV5-1; length: 14; size: -; J: TRBJ2-7; DNA: TGCGCCAGCAGCCCGGGGGACTCCTCCTACGAGCAGTACTTC; CDR3: CASSPGDSSYEQYF
D: -; V: TRBV7-9; length: 12; size: -; J: TRBJ2-5; DNA: TGTGCCAGCAGCTTACTTCGGGAGACCCAGTACTTC; CDR3: CASSLLRETQYF
D: TRBD1; V: TRBV6-5; length: 14; size: -; J: TRBJ1-2; DNA: TGTGCCAGCAGCTCACACAGGGGATACTATGGCTACACCTTC; CDR3: CASSSHRGYYGYTF
D: -; V: TRBV12-3/TRBV12-4; length: 11; size: -; J: TRBJ1-1; DNA: TGTGCCAGCAGGTTTGGCATTGAAGCTTTCTTT; CDR3: CASRFGIEAFF